Presented here are 7 T cell receptor beta chains from one specimen sequenced in a study of blood T cell repertoires in COVID-19. Only in-frame clones appear in the TCRdb table, and some are missing; sequencing was by immunoSEQ multiplex PCR. The data contain tens of thousands of clones, about 80% of them seen just once; the ten biggest clones take up about 12%. Sequencing was carried out using peripheral blood. Receptors originate from a human donor in a cohort sampled during active COVID-19.

The chain couples TRBV11-2 to TRBJ1-2; D might be TRBD1 (6 bases). V was cut by 3 bases and J by 8 bases, with 13 bases left in between. The germline V gene encodes CDR1 SGHAT and CDR2 FQNNGV. This CDR3 is built from 13 residues. The CDR3 sequence: CASSFGEGGGYTF. In nucleotides, the CDR3 is TGTGCCAGCAGCTTCGGGGAGGGGGGCGGCTACACCTTC. The whole variable domain, remainder taken from reference TRBV11-2 and TRBJ1-2, is EAGVAQSPRYKIIEKRQSVAFWCNPISGHATLYWYQQILGQGPKLLIQFQNNGVVDDSQLPKDRFSAERLKGVDSTLKIQPAKLEDSAVYLCASSFGEGGGYTFGSGTRLTVV.

The chain joins TRBV6-2 or TRBV6-3 to TRBJ1-5, with D possibly matching TRBD1 (6 bases). CDR1 and CDR2 (germline): MNHEY, SVGEGT. This CDR3 comprises 15 residues. V lost 6 bases, J lost 3 bases, and 15 bases lay in between. CDR3 DNA: TGTGCCAGCAGCCTAGGAGGGGGGGACAATCAGCCCCAGCATTTT. Translation gives CASSLGGGDNQPQHF.

The V call is TRBV24-1, the J call TRBJ2-3, with 12 bases lining up with TRBD1. Germline V CDR1 and CDR2: KGHDR, SFDVKD. The CDR3 runs 17 residues. V lost 2 bases to trimming and J lost 4 bases; unmatched junction nucleotides: 6. The CDR3: CATSDSPGQGASDTQYF. The CDR3 DNA is TGTGCCACCAGTGATTCTCCGGGACAGGGGGCTTCAGATACGCAGTATTTT.

The chain links TRBV2 to TRBJ2-6; no clear D gene. Germline-derived CDR1 and CDR2 are SNHLY and FYNNEI. V gave up 5 bases and J gave up 0 bases, with 2 bases separating them. The CDR3 has 13 amino acids. The CDR3 spells CASSYSGANVLTF. DNA for the CDR3: TGTGCCAGCAGTTACTCTGGGGCCAACGTCCTGACTTTC. The full variable domain, completed using reference TRBV2 and TRBJ2-6, is EPEVTQTPSHQVTQMGQEVILRCVPISNHLYFYWYRQILGQKVEFLVSFYNNEISEKSEIFDDQFSVERPDGSNFTLKIRSTKLEDSAMYFCASSYSGANVLTFGAGSRLTVL.

The chain recombines TRBV18 with TRBJ2-3, with 8 bases aligning to TRBD2. The CDR3 sequence is 16 residues long. Germline lookup yields CDR1 KGHSH and CDR2 LQKENI. V was pared by 2 bases and J by 1 base, with 5 bases of the junction left unmatched. CDR3 DNA sequence: TGTGCCAGCTCACCAGTACTAGCGGAACGCACAGATACGCAGTATTTT. Translating it yields CASSPVLAERTDTQYF.

The chain employs TRBV9 and TRBJ1-1; unclear D gene. The CDR3 runs to 13 residues. The V and J ends lost 4 bases and 5 bases respectively, with 12 bases between them. Germline V gene data show CDR1 as SGDLS and CDR2 as YYNGEE. The CDR3 DNA follows: TGTGCCAGCAGCTTCCGAGAGGGAACTGAAGCTTTCTTT. Protein: CASSFREGTEAFF.

The V and J genes are TRBV6-1 and TRBJ1-1; D is perhaps TRBD1 (5 bases). Trimming pared 3 bases from V and 1 base from J, leaving 9 bases between. This CDR3 contains 14 residues. Germline CDR1 and CDR2: MNHNS and SASEGT. The CDR3 DNA follows: TGTGCCAGCAGTGAGCAGGGAGGGAACACTGAAGCTTTCTTT. It is translated as CASSEQGGNTEAFF.